This TCR beta chain was sequenced in a study of T cell responses to AZD1222 COVID-19 vaccine. Study observations and caveats: Dominant at 160-218 and 743-854, vaccine-associated CD4 TCRs also spanned spike. Targeting of unmutated variant regions was reportedly seen in nearly half of spike-specific TCRs.

This clone was seen once. Its antigen remains unidentified. Only in-frame clones appear in the TCRdb table, and some are missing; sequencing was by immunoSEQ multiplex PCR. The sample records roughly 160,000 clones, about 90% being singletons. The CDR3 loop spans 14 amino acids. Germline V gene data show CDR1 as SNHLY and CDR2 as FYNNEI. V dropped 4 bases and J dropped 2 bases, with 9 bases sitting between them. This receptor was obtained from an adult in good health. The rearrangement uses TRBV2 and TRBJ1-5; D uncertain. The source was peripheral blood, collected on day 0 of MenACWY control vaccination. In DNA, the CDR3 is TGTGCCAGCAGTGGTCCTTCGGGCAATCAGCCCCAGCATTTT. Protein sequence: CASSGPSGNQPQHF.